This T cell receptor (beta chain) was documented in a study of T cells after yellow fever vaccination. In germline, CDR1 is SEHNR, CDR2 FQNEAQ (reference sequence). CDR3 length equals 11 residues. The V and J ends lost 7 bases and 7 bases respectively, with 11 bases between them. Study-wide results and caveats: A secondary response was less intense yet reached its peak sooner, at day 5 versus 15. Subsequent booster samples again held most clones from primary vaccination (around 96% CD4, roughly 91% CD8).

This clonotype was seen ten or more times. Antigen unknown. TCRdb analysed the 5' RACE reads with MiXCR anew, one entry per CDR3 protein. The data show about 330,000 distinct CDR3 sequences, with 4.1% seen just once and 20% to 25% held by the top ten. The clonotype originates from a man aged 18-30 years who received the YFV17D yellow fever vaccine. The chain has TRBV7-9 and TRBJ2-7; a possible D gene is TRBD2 (5 bases). The sample was PBMCs, taken 5 days after the yellow fever booster vaccination. The CDR3 DNA sequence: TGTGCCAGCAAGGGTTCGGGGGAGCAGTACTTC. Translating gives CASKGSGEQYF.